These 16 T cell receptor beta chains were all obtained from the same sample, sequenced in a study of shared clonotypes between healthy human individuals. Generated by immunoSEQ multiplex PCR, the TCRdb table keeps only in-frame clones and is missing some. The sample has around 1,100,000 clones, approximately 75% seen once; the top ten hold over 0.8%. The sample comprised memory CD4+ T cells from PBMCs. Indicated subset: CD45RA-negative fraction. The receptors originated from a young man in good health. Some clones in this sample may be carry-over from other donors' samples.

CDR3 bases: TGCGCCAGCAGCGTGGGACAAGGACCCCCCAATGAGCAGTTCTTC. Translated: CASSVGQGPPNEQFF. J is TRBJ2-1 and V is TRBV5-1; D might be TRBD1 (6 bases). V was clipped by 4 bases and J by 6 bases, with 17 bases between them. The CDR3 loop spans 15 amino acids. Germline V lookup: CDR1 SGHRS, CDR2 YFSETQ.

V gene TRBV14 combines with J gene TRBJ1-4; D perhaps matches TRBD1 (5 bases). The CDR3 has 15 amino acids. The ends were cut back, 0 bases at V and 5 bases at J, with 10 bases in the middle. CDR1 and CDR2 from the germline V gene are SGHDN and FVKESK. DNA of the CDR3: TGTGCCAGCAGCCAAGATGGGGCGTTGAATGAAAAACTGTTTTTT. Amino acid sequence: CASSQDGALNEKLFF.

The chain recombines TRBV5-4 with TRBJ2-7; D gene ambiguous. The ends were cut back, 0 bases at V and 5 bases at J, with 6 bases in the middle. Germline V lookup: CDR1 SGHNT, CDR2 YYREEE (reference sequence). The CDR3 covers 12 residues. CDR3 DNA sequence: TGTGCCAGCAGCTTGGGACCCGACGAGCAGTACTTC. It codes for CASSLGPDEQYF.

The gene calls are TRBV9 and TRBJ2-5, with a possible D match to TRBD2 (6 bases). The ends were cut back, 2 bases at V and 6 bases at J, with 14 bases in the middle. The CDR3 loop spans 14 amino acids. Germline V CDR1 and CDR2: SGDLS, YYNGEE. For the CDR3, the DNA is TGTGCCAGCAGCGTTGGCCGGGACTCCCAGACCCAGTACTTC. This encodes CASSVGRDSQTQYF.

The chain couples TRBV11-2 to TRBJ1-2; TRBD1 agrees at 7 bases. The length of the CDR3 is 15 residues. Losses at the gene ends were 4 bases for V and 0 bases for J; bases not matched to a gene: 5. Per the germline V gene, CDR1 is SGHAT and CDR2 is FQNNGV. The CDR3 spells CASSSQGRSNYGYTF. CDR3 nucleotide sequence: TGTGCCAGCAGCTCACAGGGGCGATCTAACTATGGCTACACCTTC.

The chain has TRBV28 and TRBJ1-5; D possibly corresponds to TRBD1 (6 bases). Germline lookup yields CDR1 MDHEN and CDR2 SYDVKM. The V gene lost 6 bases and the J gene lost 6 bases, with 12 bases spanning the gap. This CDR3 is 13 amino acids long. In DNA form, the CDR3 reads TGTGCCAGCAGCCCCACACAGGGTCAGCCCCAGCATTTT. Protein product: CASSPTQGQPQHF. The variable domain in full, completed from reference TRBV28 and TRBJ1-5, reads DVKVTQSSRYLVKRTGEKVFLECVQDMDHENMFWYRQDPGLGLRLIYFSYDVKMKEKGDIPEGYSVSREKKERFSLILESASTNQTSMYLCASSPTQGQPQHFGDGTRLSIL.

The chain combines TRBV7-2 with TRBJ1-2; 7 nucleotides match TRBD1. Germline trimming cut 5 bases from V and 3 bases from J; bases unmatched to any gene: 12. The CDR3 is made up of 16 amino acids. Germline CDR1 SGHTA, CDR2 FQGNSA. The CDR3 sequence: CASSTGTAWGDYGYTF. DNA of the CDR3: TGTGCCAGCAGCACCGGGACAGCTTGGGGGGACTATGGCTACACCTTC.

This clone was counted once. This chain links TRBV28 with TRBJ2-1, with 7 nucleotides matching TRBD2. The germline V gene has CDR1 MDHEN and CDR2 SYDVKM. This CDR3 contains 16 residues. V shed 4 bases, J shed 5 bases, and the junction held 11 bases outside the gene matches. The CDR3 sequence: CASSSRPGRVNNEQFF. DNA for the CDR3: TGTGCCAGCAGTTCCCGTCCAGGGAGGGTTAACAATGAGCAGTTCTTC.

The chain uses TRBV13 and TRBJ2-2, with 8 bases aligning to TRBD2. V lost 2 bases, J lost 4 bases, and 3 bases stayed unmatched. The germline CDR1 and CDR2 sequences are PRHDT and FYEKMQ (reference sequence). This CDR3 spans 15 amino acids. CDR3 protein: CASSLSGGPTGELFF. The CDR3 bases are TGTGCCAGCAGCTTATCGGGAGGGCCCACCGGGGAGCTGTTTTTT.

The chain's CDR3 is CASILDGPTDTQYF. In DNA form, the CDR3 reads TGTGCCAGCATCCTGGACGGACCCACAGATACGCAGTATTTT. The chain couples TRBV7-2 to TRBJ2-3; D gene uncertain. This CDR3 has 14 amino acids. Trimming took off 7 bases at V and 2 bases at J, with 13 bases between the two ends. Germline assignment: CDR1 SGHTA and CDR2 FQGNSA.

The rearrangement joins TRBV18 to TRBJ1-6, with TRBD1 as a possible D gene (6 bases). V was pared by 2 bases and J by 10 bases, with 9 bases between. There are 13 residues in the CDR3. CDR1 and CDR2 from the germline V gene are KGHSH and LQKENI. The CDR3 sequence is CASSPDRPSPLHF. The CDR3 DNA reads TGTGCCAGCTCACCAGACAGGCCATCACCCCTCCACTTT.

Concerning this clone: Other DNA sequences in this sample translate to the same CDR3. The chain joins TRBV9 to TRBJ1-1; TRBD1 agrees at 7 bases. The V gene's germline CDR1 is SGDLS and CDR2 YYNGEE. J gave up 1 base and V 2 bases, and 2 bases lay outside the gene matches. The CDR3 sequence is 14 residues long. CDR3 region: CASSVTGANTEAFF. CDR3 DNA sequence: TGTGCCAGCAGCGTTACAGGGGCGAACACTGAAGCTTTCTTT.

This clone was detected a few times. The gene calls are TRBV20-1 and TRBJ1-2; D is unresolved. The V gene lost 6 bases and the J gene lost 6 bases, with 8 bases spanning the gap. The V gene's germline CDR1 is DFQATT and CDR2 SNEGSKA (reference sequence). This CDR3 region has 10 residues. The CDR3 loop is CSAGSDGYTF. The CDR3 DNA is TGCAGTGCAGGGTCGGATGGCTACACCTTC.

The CDR3 coding sequence is TGTGCCAGCAGCTCAAACGGGGGACTAGCTGACATCTCCTACGAGCAGTACTTC. This sequence encodes CASSSNGGLADISYEQYF. The chain joins TRBV7-9 to TRBJ2-7, with 9 bases lining up with TRBD2. Germline CDR1 is SEHNR and CDR2 is FQNEAQ (reference sequence). The CDR3 length is 18 residues. Trimming cost V 4 bases and J 0 bases; bases outside gene matches: 13.

This chain uses TRBV7-2 with TRBJ2-6, with D perhaps TRBD1 or TRBD2 (5 bases each). V lost 7 bases, J lost 4 bases, and 23 bases lay in between. The CDR3 contains 18 residues. Germline CDR1 is SGHTA and CDR2 is FQGNSA. CDR3 sequence: CASNPGTLSLGGANVLTF. The CDR3 DNA follows: TGTGCCAGCAATCCCGGGACGCTCTCCCTGGGGGGGGCCAACGTCCTGACTTTC. Together with reference TRBV7-2 and TRBJ2-6, the CDR3 gives the full variable domain: GAGVSQSPSNKVTEKGKDVELRCDPISGHTALYWYRQSLGQGLEFLIYFQGNSAPDKSGLPSDRFSAERTGGSVSTLTIQRTQQEDSAVYLCASNPGTLSLGGANVLTFGAGSRLTVL.

As concerns this clone: A far larger clone lies a single base away; this is likely a read error. In the same sample, other DNA sequences code for this CDR3. This chain joins TRBV2 and TRBJ2-5; D call uncertain. There are 11 residues in the CDR3. Germline V CDR1 and CDR2: SNHLY, FYNNEI. With 6 bases removed from V and 1 base from J, the gap between germline ends came to 3 bases. CDR3 DNA sequence: TGTGCCAGCAGGACCCAAGAGACCCAGTACTTC. Its protein product is CASRTQETQYF.